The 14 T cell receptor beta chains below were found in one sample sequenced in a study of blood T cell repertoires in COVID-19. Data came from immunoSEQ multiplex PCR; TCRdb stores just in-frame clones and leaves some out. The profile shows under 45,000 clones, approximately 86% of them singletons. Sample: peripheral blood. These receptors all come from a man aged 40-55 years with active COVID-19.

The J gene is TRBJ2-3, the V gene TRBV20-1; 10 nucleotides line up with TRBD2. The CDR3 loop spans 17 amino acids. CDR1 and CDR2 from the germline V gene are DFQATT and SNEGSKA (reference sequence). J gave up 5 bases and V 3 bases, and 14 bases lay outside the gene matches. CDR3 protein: CSASRVRSGRARDTQYF. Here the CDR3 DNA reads TGCAGTGCTAGTAGGGTTCGGAGCGGGAGGGCCAGAGATACGCAGTATTTT.

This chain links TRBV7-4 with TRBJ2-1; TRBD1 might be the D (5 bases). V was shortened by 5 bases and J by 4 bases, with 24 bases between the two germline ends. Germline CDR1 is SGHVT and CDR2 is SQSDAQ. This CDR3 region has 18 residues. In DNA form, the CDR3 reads TGTGCCAGCAGCCACCCGCGAAGGGGATTATACCCTTACAATGAGCAGTTCTTC. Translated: CASSHPRRGLYPYNEQFF.

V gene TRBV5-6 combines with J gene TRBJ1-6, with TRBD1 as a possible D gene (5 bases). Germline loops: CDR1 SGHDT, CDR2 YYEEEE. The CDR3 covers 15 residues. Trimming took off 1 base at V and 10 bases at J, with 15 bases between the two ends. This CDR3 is CASSLYANRGSPLHF. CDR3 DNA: TGTGCCAGCAGCTTGTACGCAAACCGGGGGTCACCCCTCCACTTT.

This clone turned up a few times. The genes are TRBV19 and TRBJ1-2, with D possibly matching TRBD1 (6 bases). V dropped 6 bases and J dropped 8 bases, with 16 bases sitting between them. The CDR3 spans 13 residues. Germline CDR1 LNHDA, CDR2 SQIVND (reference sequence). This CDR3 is CASRTDRNGGYTF. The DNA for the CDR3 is TGTGCCAGTAGAACCGACAGGAACGGGGGCTACACCTTC.

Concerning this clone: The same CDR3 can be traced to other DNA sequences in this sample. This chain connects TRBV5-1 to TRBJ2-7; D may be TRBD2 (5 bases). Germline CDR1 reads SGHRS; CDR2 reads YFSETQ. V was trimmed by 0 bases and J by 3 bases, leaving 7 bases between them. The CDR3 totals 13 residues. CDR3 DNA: TGCGCCAGCAGCTTGGGACGGGACTACGAGCAGTACTTC. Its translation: CASSLGRDYEQYF.

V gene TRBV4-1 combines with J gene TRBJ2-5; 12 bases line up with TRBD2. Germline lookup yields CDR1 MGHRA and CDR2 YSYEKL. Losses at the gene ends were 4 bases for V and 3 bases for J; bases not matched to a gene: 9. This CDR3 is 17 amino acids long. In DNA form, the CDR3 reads TGCGCCAGCAGCCGTAGGGCAAGACTAGCGGGAGAAGAGACCCAGTACTTC. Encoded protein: CASSRRARLAGEETQYF.

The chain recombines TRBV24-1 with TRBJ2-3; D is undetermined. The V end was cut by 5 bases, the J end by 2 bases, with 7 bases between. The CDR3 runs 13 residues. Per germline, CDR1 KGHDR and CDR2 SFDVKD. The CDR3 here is CATSGQATDTQYF. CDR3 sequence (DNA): TGTGCCACCAGTGGGCAGGCCACAGATACGCAGTATTTT.

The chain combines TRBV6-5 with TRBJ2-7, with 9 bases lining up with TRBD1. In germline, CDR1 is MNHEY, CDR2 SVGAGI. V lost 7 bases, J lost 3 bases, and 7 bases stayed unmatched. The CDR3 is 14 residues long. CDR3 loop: CASNPGTGRYEQYF. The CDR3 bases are TGTGCCAGCAATCCCGGGACAGGGCGCTACGAGCAGTACTTC.

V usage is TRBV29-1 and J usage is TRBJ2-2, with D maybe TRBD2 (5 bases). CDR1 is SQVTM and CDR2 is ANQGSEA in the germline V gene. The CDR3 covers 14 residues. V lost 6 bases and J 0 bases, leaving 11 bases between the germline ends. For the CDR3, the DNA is TGCAGCGTGAGAGGGAGAGCGAACACCGGGGAGCTGTTTTTT. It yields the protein CSVRGRANTGELFF.

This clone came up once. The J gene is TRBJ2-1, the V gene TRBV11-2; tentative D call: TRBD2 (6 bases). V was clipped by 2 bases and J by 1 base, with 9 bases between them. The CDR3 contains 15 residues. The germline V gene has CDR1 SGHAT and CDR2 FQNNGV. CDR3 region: CASSLSAGSYNEQFF. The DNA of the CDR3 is TGTGCCAGCAGCTTATCTGCGGGGTCCTACAATGAGCAGTTCTTC.

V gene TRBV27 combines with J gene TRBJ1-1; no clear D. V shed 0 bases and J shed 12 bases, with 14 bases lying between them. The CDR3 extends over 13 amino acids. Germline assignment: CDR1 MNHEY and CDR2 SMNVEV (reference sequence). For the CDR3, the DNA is TGTGCCAGCAGTTTATCGAGGGCAGTCGGACCTTTCTTT. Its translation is CASSLSRAVGPFF.

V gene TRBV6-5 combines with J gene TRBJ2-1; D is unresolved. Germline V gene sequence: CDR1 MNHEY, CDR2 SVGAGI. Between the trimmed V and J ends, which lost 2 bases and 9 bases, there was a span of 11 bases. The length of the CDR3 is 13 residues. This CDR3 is CASSYAKTLEQFF. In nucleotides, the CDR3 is TGTGCCAGCAGTTACGCAAAGACTCTTGAGCAGTTCTTC.

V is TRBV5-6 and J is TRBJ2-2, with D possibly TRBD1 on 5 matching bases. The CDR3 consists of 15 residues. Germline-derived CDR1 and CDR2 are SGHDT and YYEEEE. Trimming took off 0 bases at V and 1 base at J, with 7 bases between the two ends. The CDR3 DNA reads TGTGCCAGCAGCTTGGTAGGGGAGAACACCGGGGAGCTGTTTTTT. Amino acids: CASSLVGENTGELFF.

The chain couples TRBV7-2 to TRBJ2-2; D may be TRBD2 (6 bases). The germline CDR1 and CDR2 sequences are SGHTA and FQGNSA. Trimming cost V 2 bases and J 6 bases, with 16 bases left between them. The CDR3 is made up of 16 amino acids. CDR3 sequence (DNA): TGTGCCAGCAGCTTAACTAGCCTCTTGTTGGCCGGGGAGCTGTTTTTT. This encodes CASSLTSLLLAGELFF.